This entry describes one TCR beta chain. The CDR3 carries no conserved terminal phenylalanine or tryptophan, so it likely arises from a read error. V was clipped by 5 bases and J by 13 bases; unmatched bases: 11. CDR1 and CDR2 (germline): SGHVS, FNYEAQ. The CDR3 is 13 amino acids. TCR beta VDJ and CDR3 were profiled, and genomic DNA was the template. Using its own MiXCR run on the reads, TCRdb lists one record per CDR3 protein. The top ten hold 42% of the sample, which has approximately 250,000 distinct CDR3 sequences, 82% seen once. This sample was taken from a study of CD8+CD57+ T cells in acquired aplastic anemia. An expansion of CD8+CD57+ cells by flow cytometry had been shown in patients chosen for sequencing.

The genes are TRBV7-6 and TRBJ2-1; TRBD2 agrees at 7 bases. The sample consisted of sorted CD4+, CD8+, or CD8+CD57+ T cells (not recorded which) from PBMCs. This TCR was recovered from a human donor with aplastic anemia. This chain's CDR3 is CASSVGGVADQFY. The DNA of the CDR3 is TGTGCCAGCAGCGTGGGAGGGGTCGCCGACCAGTTCTAC.